This T cell receptor (beta chain) was sequenced during a study of T-cell reconstitution after alpha-beta-depleted transplantation in children. The CDR3 extends over 14 amino acids. The V gene lost 3 bases and the J gene lost 3 bases, with 11 bases spanning the gap. Unique molecular identifiers were used in preparing the TCRbeta library. TCRdb used MiXCR to reprocess the PCR reads, holding one entry per CDR3 protein. The table shows some 550,000 distinct CDR3 sequences, with around 16% occurring only once. The V gene is TRBV12-3 or TRBV12-4, the J gene TRBJ2-5; D is uncertain. The sample in question was PBMCs from the stem cell graft donor, obtained from the stem cell graft. The origin of this receptor is a human donor who donated a stem cell graft to a child with acute lymphoblastic leukemia. CDR3 amino acids: CASSFGSPEETQYF. CDR3 coding DNA: TGTGCCAGCAGTTTTGGGTCCCCGGAAGAGACCCAGTACTTC.